A single count supports the clone carrying this TCR beta chain. The antigen is undetermined. The data were taken from a study of blood T cells in healthy people across ages. The V gene's germline CDR1 is DFQATT and CDR2 SNEGSKA (reference sequence). Trimming took 6 bases from V and 4 from J, leaving 16 bases between them. The CDR3 is made up of 14 amino acids. The study's findings and limits: The study found TCR beta diversity correlated strongly with naive T cell percentage. Comparison with aged donors showed that long-lived donors had more naive CD4+ cells and higher diversity.

A J-beta primer mix and a sample-barcoded 5' primer were used in a second PCR of about 7 to 12 cycles. TCRdb passed the 5' RACE reads through MiXCR, listing each CDR3 protein once. Of around 800,000 distinct CDR3 sequences detected, roughly 25% appear once; the ten largest clones hold about 2.9%. This same sample was also taken into another study, of T cells of mothers and their children. That publication notes: Every microgram of extracted RNA entered cDNA synthesis, roughly 1.6 ug per 15 ul. Normalized overlap was always slightly, never significantly, higher in related than unrelated mother-child pairs.

The clonotype originates from a boy younger than 18 in good health. What was sequenced was blood. J is TRBJ2-1 and V is TRBV20-1; D ambiguous. CDR3 DNA sequence: TGCAGTGCCCAATCGGACGGAGTTTACAATGAGCAGTTCTTC. Translating it yields CSAQSDGVYNEQFF.